Below, 11 T cell receptor beta chains from the same sample are listed, as sequenced in a study of blood T cell repertoires in COVID-19. The data were produced by immunoSEQ multiplex PCR, yet TCRdb's version contains in-frame clones alone and is incomplete. The sample includes nearly 400,000 clones, approximately 89% of them seen just once. Sequences were obtained from PBMCs or T cells enriched from blood (not recorded which). Every receptor here comes from a woman aged 25 to 39 who had recovered from COVID-19.

This chain uses TRBV12-1 with TRBJ2-7; TRBD1, the table's D call, was not compared with the DNA. TRBV12-1 is reported as a pseudogene. CDR3 length: 15 residues. CDR3 in amino acids: CARPDRDRRGYEQYF. The CDR3, as DNA: TGTGCCAGGCCAGACCGGGACAGGAGGGGCTACGAGCAGTACTTC.

V usage is TRBV4-1 and J usage is TRBJ2-3; D perhaps matches TRBD1 (6 bases). The V end lost 4 bases, the J end lost 4 bases, and 9 bases lay between the germline ends. Germline values: CDR1 MGHRA, CDR2 YSYEKL. The CDR3 totals 13 residues. As DNA, the CDR3 is TGCGCCAGCAGCCTCGACAGGTCAGATACGCAGTATTTT. Residues: CASSLDRSDTQYF.

V is TRBV5-1 and J is TRBJ2-5, with D uncertain. The V gene lost 6 bases and the J gene lost 3 bases, with 6 bases spanning the gap. CDR1 and CDR2 (germline): SGHRS, YFSETQ. This CDR3 contains 11 residues. CDR3 DNA: TGCGCCAGCATCGGAGAAGAGACCCAGTACTTC. Its translation is CASIGEETQYF.

The V call is TRBV2, the J call TRBJ2-1; 7 bases fit TRBD2. V gave up 6 bases and J gave up 5 bases; unmatched junction bases: 7. Germline values: CDR1 SNHLY, CDR2 FYNNEI. The length of the CDR3 is 14 residues. In nucleotides, the CDR3 is TGTGCCAGCAGGGGGGGGAGTGATCACAATGAGCAGTTCTTC. Its protein product is CASRGGSDHNEQFF.

This clone was counted once. The chain links TRBV27 to TRBJ2-7, with 7 bases identical to TRBD2. Germline V gene data show CDR1 as MNHEY and CDR2 as SMNVEV (reference sequence). CDR3 length equals 15 residues. V was pared by 7 bases and J by 2 bases, with 11 bases of the junction left unmatched. CDR3: CASTYPAGDPYEQYF. In DNA form, the CDR3 reads TGTGCCAGCACCTACCCTGCGGGGGACCCCTACGAGCAGTACTTC.

The rearrangement uses TRBV18 and TRBJ1-1; possibly TRBD1 for D (6 bases). Germline-derived CDR1 and CDR2 are KGHSH and LQKENI. The CDR3 sequence is 11 residues long. V gave up 3 bases and J gave up 11 bases, with 10 bases separating them. CDR3 amino acids: CASSPDSRAFF. The CDR3 DNA reads as TGTGCCAGCTCACCGGACAGTCGGGCTTTCTTT. Full variable domain (rest looked up from reference TRBV18 and TRBJ1-1): NAGVMQNPRHLVRRRGQEARLRCSPMKGHSHVYWYRQLPEEGLKFMVYLQKENIIDESGMPKERFSAEFPKEGPSILRIQQVVRGDSAAYFCASSPDSRAFFGQGTRLTVV.

The chain couples TRBV27 to TRBJ1-5; no definite D call. Between the trimmed V and J ends, which lost 4 bases and 2 bases, there was a span of 9 bases. The CDR3 spans 14 residues. Germline CDR1 is MNHEY and CDR2 is SMNVEV (reference sequence). The CDR3 bases are TGTGCCAGCAGTTACCTCGGGGGCAATCAGCCCCAGCATTTT. Encoded protein: CASSYLGGNQPQHF.

The chain carries TRBV10-1 and TRBJ2-1; 9 bases match TRBD1. Germline loops: CDR1 WNHNN, CDR2 SYGVQD (reference sequence). The V and J ends lost 6 bases and 1 base, in that order; junction bases with no gene match: 4. This CDR3 has 15 residues. CDR3 sequence: CASSAQGASYNEQFF. The CDR3 bases are TGCGCCAGCAGCGCACAGGGGGCTTCCTACAATGAGCAGTTCTTC.

The genes are TRBV3-1 (or the pseudogene TRBV3-2) and TRBJ1-1; a possible D gene is TRBD1 (5 bases). CDR1 and CDR2 from the germline V gene are LGHDT and YNNKEL (reference sequence). CDR3 length equals 15 residues. V was cut by 1 base and J by 6 bases, with 15 bases left in between. CDR3 in amino acids: CASSQVWWDWSEAFF. The CDR3 nucleotides read TGTGCCAGCAGCCAAGTGTGGTGGGACTGGTCTGAAGCTTTCTTT.

V usage is TRBV6-4 and J usage is TRBJ2-1; D is undetermined. Germline CDR1 reads MRHNA; CDR2 reads SNTAGT. Trimming removed 4 bases from V and 0 bases from J, with 16 bases in between. The CDR3 is 17 residues long. The CDR3 region has the DNA TGTGCCAGCAGTGCCGATCGTATAGTAAGCTCCTACAATGAGCAGTTCTTC. Its translation: CASSADRIVSSYNEQFF.

This chain joins TRBV7-9 and TRBJ2-2, with D perhaps TRBD1 (6 bases). This CDR3 has 14 residues. V was pared by 5 bases and J by 8 bases, with 15 bases between. The germline V gene has CDR1 SEHNR and CDR2 FQNEAQ (reference sequence). CDR3 protein: CASSPRNDRGELFF. CDR3 nucleotides: TGTGCCAGCAGCCCCCGAAACGACAGGGGGGAGCTGTTTTTT. Using reference TRBV7-9 and TRBJ2-2 for the parts outside the CDR3, the full variable domain is DTGVSQNPRHKITKRGQNVTFRCDPISEHNRLYWYRQTLGQGPEFLTYFQNEAQLEKSRLLSDRFSAERPKGSFSTLEIQRTEQGDSAMYLCASSPRNDRGELFFGEGSRLTVL.